This T cell receptor (beta chain) was captured by sequencing in a study of preoperative IRX-2 immunotherapy in early breast cancer. The method was immunoSEQ multiplex PCR; TCRdb's version includes in-frame clones alone and lacks a portion of them. Counted here are about 43,000 clones, about 95% occurring once; the ten biggest clones make up more than 1.5%. Germline CDR1 reads SNHLY; CDR2 reads FYNNEI. CDR3 length: 15 residues. J was trimmed by 2 bases and V by 7 bases; bases with no gene match: 10. Treatment described: preoperative locoregional IRX-2 cytokine immunotherapy. Samples came from a phase Ib trial of preoperative locoregional IRX-2 cytokine immunotherapy.

The clonotype originates from a human donor with breast cancer. The material sequenced was tumor tissue, taken after IRX-2 immunotherapy. V is TRBV2 and J is TRBJ2-7; 8 bases are a match to TRBD2. The CDR3 sequence is CASNLGGLGPYEQYF. In DNA form, the CDR3 reads TGTGCCAGCAATCTAGGGGGACTAGGTCCCTACGAGCAGTACTTC.